This T cell receptor (beta chain) stems from a study of T cell responses to AZD1222 COVID-19 vaccine. Study context: Pooling covered second doses at about 4 or about 12 weeks. Findings and limits, study-wide: Spike-specific TCR depth and breadth grew after two AZD1222 doses.

Generated by immunoSEQ multiplex PCR, the TCRdb table keeps only in-frame clones and is missing some. This repertoire shows around 94,000 clones, approximately 90% found once; its top ten account for roughly a fifth. This clone was detected only once. Antigen unknown. From germline, CDR1 is SGDLS and CDR2 YYNGEE. The CDR3 loop spans 14 amino acids. V was pared by 1 base and J by 2 bases, with 9 bases between. The clonotype comes from an adult in good health. Sequencing used peripheral blood, obtained on day 0 of AZD1222 vaccination. The rearrangement links TRBV9 to TRBJ1-1; D call uncertain. DNA for the CDR3: TGTGCCAGCAGCGTATTAAGCGAAAACACTGAAGCTTTCTTT. Protein: CASSVLSENTEAFF.